This TCR beta chain was sequenced for a study of CD8 T cells in Susac syndrome. Study-wide findings and caveats: It was acknowledged in the study that the number of individuals who were included in its TCR sequencing and HLA analysis was relatively small.

V lost 1 base and J 5 bases, leaving 13 bases between the germline ends. The CDR3 loop spans 15 amino acids. The germline V gene encodes CDR1 MNHEY and CDR2 SMNVEV (reference sequence). The sequenced target, TCR beta, came from blood CD8+ and CD4+ T cells. About this clonotype: Antigen unknown.

About 0.5 to 1 ug RNA was reverse transcribed with random hexamers. Amplification of the TCR beta CDR3 was carried out by immunoSEQ multiplex PCR, which spanned a total of 54 Vbeta and 13 Jbeta segments. TCRdb re-called the immunoSEQ multiplex PCR reads through MiXCR, storing one row per CDR3 protein. This table has about 170,000 distinct CDR3 sequences, 80% to 95% appearing once. This sequence was found in a human donor with multiple sclerosis. The sample consisted of CD4+ T cells from PBMCs. This chain connects TRBV27 to TRBJ2-3, with D possibly matching TRBD1 (5 bases). The CDR3 spells CASSLYRTLRDTQYF. In DNA form, the CDR3 reads TGTGCCAGCAGTTTATACAGGACCCTTCGAGATACGCAGTATTTT.